A single sample is the source of the 25 T cell receptor beta chains below, sequenced in a study of T cells in Graves' hyperthyroidism and ophthalmopathy. Amplification of TCR beta CDR3 regions used RNA as the template. Using the HTBI primer set, a first-round RT-PCR was run on the TCR CDR3. TCRdb used MiXCR to reprocess the multiplex PCR reads, holding one entry per CDR3 protein. The data hold roughly 240,000 distinct CDR3 sequences, with approximately 23% observed a single time. The sample comprised blood. The receptors were sampled from a woman in her thirties or forties with Graves' ophthalmopathy.

In its sample, this clonotype was seen many times. CDR3 DNA sequence: TGTGCCAGGCCCCACAGCACTGAAGCTTTCTTT. Translated: CARPHSTEAFF. The chain has TRBV19 and TRBJ1-1; no definite D call. The CDR3 has 11 residues. V gave up 9 bases and J gave up 4 bases, with 9 bases separating them. Germline V gene data show CDR1 as LNHDA and CDR2 as SQIVND (reference sequence).

This chain connects TRBV28 to TRBJ1-5, with 7 positions matching TRBD1. The trim removed 6 bases at V and 5 bases at J, leaving 10 bases unmatched. The length of the CDR3 is 15 residues. Germline V gene data show CDR1 as MDHEN and CDR2 as SYDVKM. The CDR3 DNA follows: TGTGCCAGCAGATTGAAGGGGGACAGAGATCAGCCCCAGCATTTT. Its protein is CASRLKGDRDQPQHF. Drawing the rest from reference TRBV28 and TRBJ1-5, the complete variable domain is DVKVTQSSRYLVKRTGEKVFLECVQDMDHENMFWYRQDPGLGLRLIYFSYDVKMKEKGDIPEGYSVSREKKERFSLILESASTNQTSMYLCASRLKGDRDQPQHFGDGTRLSIL.

This clonotype was seen at least ten times. The chain has TRBV20-1 and TRBJ2-5; perhaps TRBD1 as D (7 bases). Germline values: CDR1 DFQATT, CDR2 SNEGSKA (reference sequence). The germline V and J ends were trimmed by 2 bases and 2 bases, with 18 bases remaining between them. This CDR3 is built from 16 residues. CDR3 region: CSARWTRGDRQETQYF. The CDR3 DNA reads TGCAGTGCTAGATGGACCAGGGGGGATCGGCAAGAGACCCAGTACTTC.

This clonotype was seen at least ten times. The rearrangement joins TRBV12-3 or TRBV12-4 to TRBJ1-1; TRBD1 might be the D (5 bases). V was clipped by 2 bases and J by 4 bases, with 11 bases between them. The CDR3 extends over 14 amino acids. The CDR3 here is CASSLLGTGTEAFF. The CDR3 bases are TGTGCCAGCAGTTTATTGGGGACGGGCACTGAAGCTTTCTTT.

This clonotype was counted ten times or more. This chain links TRBV19 with TRBJ1-1, with 8 bases lining up with TRBD1. The germline CDR1 and CDR2 sequences are LNHDA and SQIVND (reference sequence). Unmatched junction bases numbered 1, after V lost 4 bases and J lost 3 bases. The CDR3 is 13 amino acids. The CDR3 region is CASSRGQDTEAFF. The CDR3 DNA follows: TGTGCCAGTAGTAGGGGACAGGACACTGAAGCTTTCTTT. Using reference TRBV19 and TRBJ1-1 for the parts outside the CDR3, the full variable domain is DGGITQSPKYLFRKEGQNVTLSCEQNLNHDAMYWYRQDPGQGLRLIYYSQIVNDFQKGDIAEGYSVSREKKESFPLTVTSAQKNPTAFYLCASSRGQDTEAFFGQGTRLTVV.

The table lists this clonotype with a few counts. A much larger clone sits a single nucleotide away, making a read error possible. In DNA, the CDR3 is TGTGCCAGCAGCTTAACAAGGACTAGCGACAATCCGGTCGGGGAGCTGTTTTTT. Translation: CASSLTRTSDNPVGELFF. J is TRBJ2-2 and V is TRBV7-3, with 9 bases identical to TRBD2. Germline CDR1 is SGHTA and CDR2 is FQGTGA. The ends lost 0 bases at V and 7 bases at J; junction bases unmatched: 12. This CDR3 contains 18 residues.

This clonotype has a count of ten or more. The chain recombines TRBV7-9 with TRBJ1-2; D is undetermined. CDR1 and CDR2 from the germline V gene are SEHNR and FQNEAQ (reference sequence). The CDR3 consists of 13 residues. V lost 4 bases and J lost 0, with 6 bases in between. This chain's CDR3 is CASSSQSNYGYTF. The CDR3, as DNA: TGTGCCAGCAGCTCCCAGTCTAACTATGGCTACACCTTC.

Ten or more counts support this clonotype. The chain carries TRBV20-1 and TRBJ2-5; 11 bases fit TRBD2. With V trimmed by 0 bases and J by 5 bases, 14 bases remained unmatched. CDR1 and CDR2 (germline): DFQATT, SNEGSKA (reference sequence). The CDR3 is 18 residues long. CDR3 amino acids: CSARDARGTSGSRETQYF. The CDR3 bases are TGCAGTGCTAGAGATGCGCGAGGAACTAGCGGGAGTAGGGAGACCCAGTACTTC.

There are many counts of this clonotype. The chain carries TRBV15 and TRBJ2-7; TRBD2 matches 10 bases. CDR3 size: 15 residues. With 5 bases clipped from V and 2 bases from J, the junction kept 6 bases outside the gene matches. Germline CDR1 LNHNV, CDR2 YYDKDF (reference sequence). CDR3 sequence reads: CATSEGLAGAYEQYF. The CDR3 DNA follows: TGTGCCACCAGCGAGGGTCTAGCGGGAGCCTACGAGCAGTACTTC.

Many counts were recorded for this clonotype. V and J are TRBV28 and TRBJ2-3; TRBD2 matches 7 bases. This CDR3 spans 15 amino acids. V lost 1 base and J lost 2; bases outside the gene matches: 3. Germline CDR1 reads MDHEN; CDR2 reads SYDVKM. CDR3 DNA sequence: TGTGCCAGCAGTTTATCTCGGGACTACACAGATACGCAGTATTTT. This gives the protein CASSLSRDYTDTQYF.

This clonotype was seen many times. V and J are TRBV7-9 and TRBJ1-1, with D hard to call. Germline values: CDR1 SEHNR, CDR2 FQNEAQ (reference sequence). Trimming pared 4 bases from V and 6 bases from J, leaving 15 bases between. CDR3 length: 14 amino acids. The CDR3 region has the DNA TGTGCCAGCAGCTACGCCGCGACCGGGGCTGAAGCTTTCTTT. Its translation is CASSYAATGAEAFF.

This clonotype has a handful of counts. The V and J genes are TRBV28 and TRBJ1-5; no clear D. There are 14 residues in the CDR3. V dropped 5 bases and J dropped 2 bases, with 10 bases sitting between them. Germline CDR1 MDHEN, CDR2 SYDVKM. CDR3: CASSQALGNQPQHF. The CDR3 region has the DNA TGTGCCAGCAGTCAGGCCCTAGGCAATCAGCCCCAGCATTTT.

This clonotype was recorded at least ten times. The chain uses TRBV6-1 and TRBJ1-5, with 7 nucleotides matching TRBD1. This CDR3 contains 16 residues. With 6 bases clipped from V and 5 bases from J, the junction kept 13 bases outside the gene matches. Germline V CDR1 and CDR2: MNHNS, SASEGT. The CDR3 coding sequence is TGTGCCAGCAGCCGTGACCCGACAGGGTTCTATCAGCCCCAGCATTTT. Protein: CASSRDPTGFYQPQHF.

This clonotype was recorded many times. This chain uses TRBV10-3 with TRBJ2-4; D gene ambiguous. CDR1 is ENHRY and CDR2 is SYGVKD in the germline V gene. V lost 10 bases and J 4 bases, leaving 14 bases between the germline ends. This CDR3 has 13 residues. The chain's CDR3 is CATRRQSKNIQYF. CDR3 DNA sequence: TGTGCCACCCGAAGGCAGTCAAAAAACATTCAGTACTTC.

This clonotype has ten or more counts. J is TRBJ2-7 and V is TRBV27; 10 nucleotides line up with TRBD2. Trimming removed 6 bases from V and 5 bases from J; junction bases left unmatched: 7. Per the germline V gene, CDR1 is MNHEY and CDR2 is SMNVEV (reference sequence). There are 14 residues in the CDR3. As DNA, the CDR3 is TGTGCCAGCAGGCAAGCGGGAGGGTCTAACGAGCAGTACTTC. Translating gives CASRQAGGSNEQYF.

The rearrangement uses TRBV5-1 and TRBJ1-5; TRBD1 aligns across 8 bases. CDR3 size: 15 residues. Unmatched junction bases numbered 6, after V lost 5 bases and J lost 2 bases. Germline V lookup: CDR1 SGHRS, CDR2 YFSETQ. CDR3 coding DNA: TGCGCCAGCAGTGAGAGGACAGGGCGCAATCAGCCCCAGCATTTT. This translates into CASSERTGRNQPQHF.

This clonotype was recorded many times. The V call is TRBV7-7, the J call TRBJ2-5; D is unclear. The CDR3 is 13 amino acids. The germline V gene encodes CDR1 SSHAT and CDR2 FNYEAQ (reference sequence). V lost 1 base and J 3 bases, leaving 6 bases between the germline ends. The CDR3 sequence: CASSLGGKETQYF. The CDR3, as DNA: TGTGCCAGCAGCTTAGGTGGGAAAGAGACCCAGTACTTC.

V gene TRBV6-2 or TRBV6-3 combines with J gene TRBJ1-1; 7 positions match TRBD1. Germline CDR1 is MNHEY and CDR2 is SVGEGT. Trimming cost V 6 bases and J 6 bases; bases outside gene matches: 13. CDR3 size: 15 residues. CDR3 in amino acids: CASRELDTGVSEAFF. CDR3 DNA sequence: TGTGCCAGCAGGGAACTCGATACAGGGGTTTCTGAAGCTTTCTTT.

This clonotype was picked up many times. The chain is built from TRBV20-1 and TRBJ2-6; D unclear. Trimming pared 2 bases from V and 0 bases from J, leaving 8 bases between. The CDR3 extends over 15 amino acids. In germline, CDR1 is DFQATT, CDR2 SNEGSKA (reference sequence). CDR3 in amino acids: CSARRGSSGANVLTF. CDR3 bases: TGCAGTGCTAGACGCGGAAGCTCTGGGGCCAACGTCCTGACTTTC.

This clonotype appeared many times. The chain employs TRBV5-5 and TRBJ2-6; D remains ambiguous. Trimming stripped 1 base from V and 0 bases from J, with 5 bases between. This CDR3 contains 15 residues. Germline lookup yields CDR1 SGHKS and CDR2 YYEKEE (reference sequence). The CDR3 coding sequence is TGTGCCAGCAGCTTGACAAGCTCTGGGGCCAACGTCCTGACTTTC. It specifies CASSLTSSGANVLTF.

This clonotype was counted at least ten times. The chain joins TRBV29-1 to TRBJ1-2, with 9 positions matching TRBD1. V trimming: 6 bases; J trimming: 8 bases; junction bases outside the gene matches: 10. CDR1 is SQVTM, CDR2 ANQGSEA, per germline. The CDR3 has 13 amino acids. The CDR3 loop reads CSVDGTGTGGYTF. The DNA for the CDR3 is TGCAGCGTGGACGGGACAGGGACTGGCGGCTACACCTTC. Full variable domain (rest looked up from reference TRBV29-1 and TRBJ1-2): SAVISQKPSRDICQRGTSLTIQCQVDSQVTMMFWYRQQPGQSLTLIATANQGSEATYESGFVIDKFPISRPNLTFSTLTVSNMSPEDSSIYLCSVDGTGTGGYTFGSGTRLTVV.

A remark on this clonotype: One junction end does not reproduce the germline sequence, and a read error may be involved. The CDR3 coding sequence is TGTACCAGCAGCCCTGGCCGGGAGGACGACGAGACCCAGTACTTC. It translates to CTSSPGREDDETQYF. The rearrangement joins TRBV14 to TRBJ2-5, with 7 bases identical to TRBD2. This CDR3 has 15 residues. The germline CDR1 and CDR2 sequences are SGHDN and FVKESK.

In its sample, this clonotype was seen many times. This chain uses TRBV27 with TRBJ2-7; TRBD1 agrees at 9 bases. The V gene's germline CDR1 is MNHEY and CDR2 SMNVEV (reference sequence). Germline trimming cut 6 bases from V and 3 bases from J; bases unmatched to any gene: 9. The CDR3 spans 15 residues. CDR3 sequence reads: CASRPTGGSHYEQYF. In DNA, the CDR3 is TGTGCCAGCAGGCCGACAGGGGGGAGCCACTACGAGCAGTACTTC.

This clonotype was observed a few times. The chain employs TRBV12-3 or TRBV12-4 and TRBJ1-2; D is possibly TRBD1 (6 bases). The V gene lost 3 bases and the J gene lost 8 bases, with 16 bases spanning the gap. CDR3 size: 14 residues. DNA of the CDR3: TGTGCCAGCAGTTTTAACAGGGAAACACTGGGCTACACCTTC. This sequence encodes CASSFNRETLGYTF.

This clonotype has more than one count but fewer than ten. V is TRBV18 and J is TRBJ1-3; D perhaps matches TRBD1 (5 bases). This CDR3 has 13 amino acids. Germline CDR1 KGHSH, CDR2 LQKENI. V was shortened by 3 bases and J by 4 bases, with 7 bases between the two germline ends. The CDR3 region has the DNA TGTGCCAGCTCACCTTCAGGGGGAAACACCATATATTTT. This sequence encodes CASSPSGGNTIYF. The complete variable domain, with remaining parts taken from reference TRBV18 and TRBJ1-3, reads NAGVMQNPRHLVRRRGQEARLRCSPMKGHSHVYWYRQLPEEGLKFMVYLQKENIIDESGMPKERFSAEFPKEGPSILRIQQVVRGDSAAYFCASSPSGGNTIYFGEGSWLTVV.